This T cell receptor (beta chain) is drawn from a study of vaccination and CD4 T cells after COVID-19 (dated by TCRdb to the early 2020s). Study-level background: Every convalescent patient had a positive nasal swab PCR test for SARS-CoV-2, with mild disease in eight to ten patients and severe disease in one. The convalescent cohort included six males and four females, with two Hispanic individuals, seven Caucasians, two Asians and one multiracial person. Two doses of either the Pfizer-BioNTech BNT162b2 vaccine (n=8) or the Moderna mRNA-1273 vaccine (n=2) were administered to participants. Post-COVID blood samples from convalescent patients were collected a median of around 100 days after diagnosis, with a range of 35 to 161 days. The time from the second vaccine dose to post-vaccine blood sampling had a median of roughly 70 days and ranged from roughly 13 to 241 days. For stimulating the cultures, overlapping spike peptide pools were used, derived from SARS-CoV-2 as well as from the common cold coronaviruses HCoV-NL63, HCoV-OC43 and HCoV-229E. In control cultures, a CEFX viral epitope pool was used as positive control, an HIV-1 Nef peptide pool was used as negative control, or no peptide was added. In around 9 COVID-19 convalescent patients and a few infection-naive healthy vaccine recipients, researchers compared the spike-specific CD4+ TCR repertoire from before mRNA vaccination with the repertoire from after.

The CDR3 contains 16 residues, cysteine and phenylalanine counted. This entry keeps only the CDR3 DNA: 48 bases, framed from base 1. V is cut by 1 base and J by 9 bases, and the space between the germline ends is 19 bases. The germline V gene encodes CDR1 SGHTA and CDR2 FQGNSA. Beyond this particular receptor, the publication reports: An increase in the median number of SARS-CoV-2-reactive clonotypes from approximately 20 after infection to roughly 38 after vaccination was observed, but the change was not found to be significant. The number of convalescent patients in the study was relatively small, and the study did not examine early timepoints following natural infection. Among the post-vaccine SARS-CoV-2-reactive clones in convalescent patients, a median approximately 86% showed up only after vaccination, which suggests vaccine-specific priming. In convalescent patients, nearly all vaccine-specific clones (304 of 307) were found to be mono-reactive for SARS-CoV-2 spike rather than cross-reactive with common cold coronaviruses.

On this clonotype: Its cognate antigen has yet to be identified. Within one base of it there is no much larger clone, and no base qualities were kept.

Preparation of the library involved PCR. DNA from cultured CD4+ T cells was subjected to TCR sequencing with the Oncomine TCR Beta short-read assay at the Johns Hopkins FTIC core. Genomic DNA was extracted from the cultured CD4+ T cells with the QIAamp micro DNA kit. Oncomine TCR Beta libraries made from cultured CD4+ T cells were pooled using unique dual indexes and sequenced on an Illumina iSeq 100. Per the authors' processing: Non-productive sequences were filtered out, and CDR3s that did not start with C, did not end with F or W, or were shorter than 7 amino acids were discarded. Antigen-specific clonotypes were identified with the MANAFEST web application by comparing peptide-stimulated wells with reference and other culture wells. Positive clones required FDR below 0.05, an odds ratio above 5, and productive frequency above 0.1% in at least two of three replicate wells. A clonotype was classed as cross-reactive if the clonotype showed significant expansion both in SARS-CoV-2 spike wells and in at least one common cold coronavirus spike condition. CDR3 homology was assessed with Levenshtein distances (stringdist) and unrooted phylogenetic trees (ape) in R version 3.6.1. Through fastp at Q25 and MiXCR, TCRdb rebuilt clones from the public reads, retaining in-frame beta chains. Rows are combined by CDR3 protein, so each entry shows the most common genes and DNA. The V and J calls and clone size are TCRdb's, not the authors'. This sample has some 20,000 distinct CDR3 sequences in its table, and around two fifths of those were observed once. The leading ten clones occupy roughly 2.9% of the sample.

The treatment or condition label on this specimen signifies: approximately 10-day PBMC culture with coronavirus spike peptide pools or control peptides (ViraFEST assay). To expand antigen-specific T cells with peptide pools and then pick out the expanded clonotypes through TCR sequencing, the study relied on the ViraFEST assay. Positive SARS-CoV-2 PCR tests in the convalescent patients dated from March to December 2020, before Alpha, Beta and Delta variants emerged in the United States. Two million PBMCs per well were cultured in IMDM with 5% human AB serum and 8 to 10 IU/ml IL-2, plus 10 ug/ml peptide pools. On days 3 and 7, half of the culture medium was replaced with fresh IL-2-containing medium. After 10 to 11 days of culture, CD4+ T cells were isolated by negative selection with the EasySep CD4+ T cell isolation kit. Ficoll-Paque Plus gradient centrifugation was used to isolate PBMCs from whole blood, and the isolated PBMCs were then either used fresh or cryopreserved at -140C. Each culture condition was generally run in triplicate wells.

The TCR sequence derives from a human donor who had recovered from COVID-19. The rearranged segments are TRBV7-2 and TRBJ2-1; the D gene remains uncertain. The sample was CD4+ T cells from blood, cultured in vitro, taken after SARS-CoV-2 vaccination. Read as DNA, the sequence is TGTGCCAGCAGCTTAGGGCCCGATCCCTACAATGGTGAGCAGTTCTTC. It specifies CASSLGPDPYNGEQFF. Where the CDR3 stops, the reference TRBV7-2 and TRBJ2-1 genes take over; the full variable domain is GAGVSQSPSNKVTEKGKDVELRCDPISGHTALYWYRQSLGQGLEFLIYFQGNSAPDKSGLPSDRFSAERTGGSVSTLTIQRTQQEDSAVYLCASSLGPDPYNGEQFFGPGTRLTVL.